There are many counts of the clone carrying this T cell receptor (beta chain). The antigen is not known. There are 14 residues in the CDR3. Trimming shortened V by 5 bases and J by 0 bases, and 10 bases separated the two germline ends. Germline values: CDR1 MNHEY, CDR2 SMNVEV (reference sequence). The data were taken from a study of CD8+CD57+ T cells in acquired aplastic anemia. About the research overall: Roughly 3 ug was the average amount of DNA from sorted CD4+ and CD8+ cells. Sequencing produced an average of approximately 11 million reads per healthy donor for CD4+ cells.

Points from the study as a whole: It was found that approximately 29 CD8+ CDR3 sequences were shared between patients and controls.

Investigators profiled TCR beta VDJ and CDR3 from genomic DNA template. TCRdb fed the reads into MiXCR, producing one record per CDR3 protein. The sample records 74,000 or so distinct CDR3 sequences, around half being singletons. The rearrangement joins TRBV27 to TRBJ1-2, with D possibly being TRBD1 (5 bases). This receptor was obtained from a human donor in good health, serving as a control. Sequenced sample: sorted CD4+, CD8+, or CD8+CD57+ T cells (not recorded which) from PBMCs. The CDR3 DNA reads TGTGCCAGCAGTCCGGGACGGACTAACTATGGCTACACCTTC. Protein product: CASSPGRTNYGYTF.